The T cell receptor (beta chain) under discussion was sequenced for a study of shared clonotypes between healthy human individuals. In the naive CD8 group, cells lacked CD45RO and were positively selected for CCR7, so terminally differentiated effector memory CD45RA+ cells were left out. Germline CDR1 SGHDT, CDR2 YYEEEE. CDR3 size: 12 residues. A single count supports this clone. The sample contains more than one DNA sequence encoding this CDR3. Profiling relied on immunoSEQ multiplex PCR, and the TCRdb table lists in-frame clones only, not all of them. This table has hundreds of thousands of clones, 95% to 96% appearing once.

This chain links TRBV5-6 with TRBJ2-5, with 8 nucleotides matching TRBD1. The closer fit of TRBJ2-7 to the DNA end suggests the J call may be wrong. Input material: naive CD8+ T cells sorted from blood. The origin of this receptor is a woman aged 25 to 39 in good health. The CDR3 reads CASSGQGYEQYF. The CDR3 DNA is TGTGCCAGCAGCGGACAGGGCTACGAGCAGTACTTC.